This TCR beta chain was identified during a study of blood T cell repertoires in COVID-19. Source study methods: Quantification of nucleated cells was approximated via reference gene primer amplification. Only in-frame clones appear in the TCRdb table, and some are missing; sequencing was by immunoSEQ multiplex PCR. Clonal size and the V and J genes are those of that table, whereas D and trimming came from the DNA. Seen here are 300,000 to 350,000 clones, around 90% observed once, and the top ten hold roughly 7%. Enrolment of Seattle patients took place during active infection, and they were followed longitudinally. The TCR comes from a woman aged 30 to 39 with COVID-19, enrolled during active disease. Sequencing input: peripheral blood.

The CDR3 spells CSVVKAAGDLDTQYF. CDR3 sequence (DNA): TGCAGCGTTGTCAAGGCGGCAGGGGACCTAGATACGCAGTATTTT. The chain joins TRBV29-1 to TRBJ2-3; D might be TRBD1 (6 bases). This CDR3 region has 15 residues. From germline, CDR1 is SQVTM and CDR2 ANQGSEA. The V end lost 4 bases, the J end lost 5 bases, and 19 bases lay between the germline ends.